This TCR beta chain is drawn from a study of blood T cell repertoires in COVID-19. The table came from immunoSEQ multiplex PCR; TCRdb's copy has only in-frame clones and leaves some out. The table lists 110,000 to 150,000 clones, 80% of them singletons. The V end was cut by 5 bases, the J end by 4 bases, with 23 bases between. The CDR3 consists of 17 residues. From germline, CDR1 is LGHNT and CDR2 FRNRAP. The sample taken for sequencing was peripheral blood. This clonotype was obtained from a woman aged 45 to 65 with acute or convalescent COVID-19. The chain employs TRBV12-5 and TRBJ1-1; D is perhaps TRBD1 (5 bases). CDR3 protein: CASGIDRGVNVITEAFF. CDR3 DNA sequence: TGTGCTAGTGGTATAGACCGGGGGGTGAATGTGATCACTGAAGCTTTCTTT.